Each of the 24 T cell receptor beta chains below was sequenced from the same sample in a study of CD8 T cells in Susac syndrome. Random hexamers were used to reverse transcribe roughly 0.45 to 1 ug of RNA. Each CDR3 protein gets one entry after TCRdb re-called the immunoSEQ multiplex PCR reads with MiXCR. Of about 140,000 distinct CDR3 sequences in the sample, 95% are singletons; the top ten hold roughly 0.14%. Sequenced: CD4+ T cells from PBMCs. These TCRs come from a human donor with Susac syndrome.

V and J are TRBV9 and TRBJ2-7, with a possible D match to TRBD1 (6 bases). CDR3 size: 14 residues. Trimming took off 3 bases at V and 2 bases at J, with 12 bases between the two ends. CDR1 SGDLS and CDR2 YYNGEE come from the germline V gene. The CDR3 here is CASSAGTHTYEQYF. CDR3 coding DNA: TGTGCCAGCAGCGCCGGGACACACACCTACGAGCAGTACTTC.

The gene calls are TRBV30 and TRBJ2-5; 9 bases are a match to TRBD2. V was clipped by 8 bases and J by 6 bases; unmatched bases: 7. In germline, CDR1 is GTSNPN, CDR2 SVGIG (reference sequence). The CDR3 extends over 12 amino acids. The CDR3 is CASTSGLKTQYF. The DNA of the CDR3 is TGTGCCAGCACTAGCGGGTTGAAGACCCAGTACTTC.

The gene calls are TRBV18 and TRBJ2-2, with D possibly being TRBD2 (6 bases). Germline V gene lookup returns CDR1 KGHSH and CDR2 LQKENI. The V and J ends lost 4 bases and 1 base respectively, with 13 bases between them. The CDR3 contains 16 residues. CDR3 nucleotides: TGTGCCAGCTCACAAAATCTAGCGAGGAACACCGGGGAGCTGTTTTTT. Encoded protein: CASSQNLARNTGELFF.

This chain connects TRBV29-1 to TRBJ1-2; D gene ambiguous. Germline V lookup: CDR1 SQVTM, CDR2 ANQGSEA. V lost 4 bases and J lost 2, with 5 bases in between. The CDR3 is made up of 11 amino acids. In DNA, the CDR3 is TGCAGCGTTGTGGAAAACTATGGCTACACCTTC. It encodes CSVVENYGYTF.

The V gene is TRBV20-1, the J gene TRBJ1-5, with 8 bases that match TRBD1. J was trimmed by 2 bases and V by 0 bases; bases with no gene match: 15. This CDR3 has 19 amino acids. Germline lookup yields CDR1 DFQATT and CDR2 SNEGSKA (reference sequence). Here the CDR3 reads CSARDLGRGRMTGNQPQHF. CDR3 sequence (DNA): TGCAGTGCTAGAGATCTGGGCAGGGGGCGCATGACGGGCAATCAGCCCCAGCATTTT.

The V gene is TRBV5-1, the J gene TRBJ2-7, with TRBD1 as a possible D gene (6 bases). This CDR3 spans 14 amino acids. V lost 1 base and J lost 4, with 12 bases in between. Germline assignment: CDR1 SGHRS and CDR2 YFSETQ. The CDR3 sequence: CASSLTGQGYEQYF. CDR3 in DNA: TGCGCCAGCAGCTTGACGGGTCAGGGGTACGAGCAGTACTTC. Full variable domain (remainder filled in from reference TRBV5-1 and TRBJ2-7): KAGVTQTPRYLIKTRGQQVTLSCSPISGHRSVSWYQQTPGQGLQFLFEYFSETQRNKGNFPGRFSGRQFSNSRSEMNVSTLELGDSALYLCASSLTGQGYEQYFGPGTRLTVT.

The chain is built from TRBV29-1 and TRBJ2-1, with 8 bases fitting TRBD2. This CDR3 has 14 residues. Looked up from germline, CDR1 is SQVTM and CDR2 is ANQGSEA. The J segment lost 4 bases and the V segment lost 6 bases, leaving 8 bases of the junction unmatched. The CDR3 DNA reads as TGCAGCGTGGGACTAGACAGTGTATACAATGAGCAGTTCTTC. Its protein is CSVGLDSVYNEQFF.

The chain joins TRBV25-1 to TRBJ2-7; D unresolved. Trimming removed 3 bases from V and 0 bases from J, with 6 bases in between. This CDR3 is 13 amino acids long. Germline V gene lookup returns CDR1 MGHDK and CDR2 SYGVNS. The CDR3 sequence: CASSERSSYEQYF. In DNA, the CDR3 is TGTGCCAGCAGTGAGAGGAGCTCCTACGAGCAGTACTTC.

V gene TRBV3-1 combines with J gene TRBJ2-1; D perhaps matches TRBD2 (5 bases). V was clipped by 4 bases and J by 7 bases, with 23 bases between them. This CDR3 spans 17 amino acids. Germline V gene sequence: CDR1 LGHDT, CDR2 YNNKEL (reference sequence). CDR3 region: CASSPRPGGPLRNEQFF. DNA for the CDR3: TGTGCCAGCAGCCCCCGCCCCGGAGGCCCGCTTAGAAATGAGCAGTTCTTC.

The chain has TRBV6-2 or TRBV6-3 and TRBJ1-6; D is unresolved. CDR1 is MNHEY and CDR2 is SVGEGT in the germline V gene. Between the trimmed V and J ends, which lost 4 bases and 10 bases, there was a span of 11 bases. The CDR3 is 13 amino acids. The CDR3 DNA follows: TGTGCCAGCAGTTTGCAGAAGGCCTCACCCCTCCACTTT. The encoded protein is CASSLQKASPLHF.

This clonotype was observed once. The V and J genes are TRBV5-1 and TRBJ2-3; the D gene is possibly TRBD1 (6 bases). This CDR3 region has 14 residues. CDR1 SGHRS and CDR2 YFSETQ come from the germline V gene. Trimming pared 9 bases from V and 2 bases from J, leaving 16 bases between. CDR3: CATGATGPTDTQYF. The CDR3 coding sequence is TGCGCCACCGGGGCCACAGGGCCCACAGATACGCAGTATTTT.

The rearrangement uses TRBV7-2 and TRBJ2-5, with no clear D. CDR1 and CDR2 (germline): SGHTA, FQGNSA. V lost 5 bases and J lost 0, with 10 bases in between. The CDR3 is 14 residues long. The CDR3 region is CASSRGPHQETQYF. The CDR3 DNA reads TGTGCCAGCAGCCGAGGACCCCACCAAGAGACCCAGTACTTC.

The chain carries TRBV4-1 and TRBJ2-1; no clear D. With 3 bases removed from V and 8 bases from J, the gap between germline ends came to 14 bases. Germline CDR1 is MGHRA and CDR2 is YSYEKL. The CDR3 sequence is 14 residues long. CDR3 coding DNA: TGCGCCAGCAGCCAGGCCATTCTAGGGCATGAGCAGTTCTTC. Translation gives CASSQAILGHEQFF.

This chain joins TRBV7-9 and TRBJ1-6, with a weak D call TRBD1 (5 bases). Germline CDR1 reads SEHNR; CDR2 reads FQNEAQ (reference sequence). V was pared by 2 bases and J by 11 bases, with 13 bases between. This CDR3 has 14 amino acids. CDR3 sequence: CASSLRGTSAPLHF. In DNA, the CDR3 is TGTGCCAGCAGCTTACGGGGGACGAGTGCACCCCTCCACTTT.

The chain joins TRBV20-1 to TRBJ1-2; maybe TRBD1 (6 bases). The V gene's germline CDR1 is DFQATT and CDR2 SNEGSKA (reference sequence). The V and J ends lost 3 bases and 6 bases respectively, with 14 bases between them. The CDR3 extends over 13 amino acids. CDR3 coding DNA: TGCAGTGCTAGTCCCCACGGGGGGCATGGCTACACCTTC. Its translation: CSASPHGGHGYTF.

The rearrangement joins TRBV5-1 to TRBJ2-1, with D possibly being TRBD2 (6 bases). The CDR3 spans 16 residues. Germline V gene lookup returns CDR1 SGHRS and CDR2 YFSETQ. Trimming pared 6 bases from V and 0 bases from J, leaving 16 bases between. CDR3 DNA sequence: TGCGCCAGCATGGTGGGAGGCCGGAGCTCCTACAATGAGCAGTTCTTC. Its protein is CASMVGGRSSYNEQFF.

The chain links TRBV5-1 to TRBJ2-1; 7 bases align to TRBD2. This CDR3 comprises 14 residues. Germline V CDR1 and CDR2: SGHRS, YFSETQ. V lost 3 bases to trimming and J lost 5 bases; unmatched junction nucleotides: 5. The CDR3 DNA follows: TGCGCCAGCAGCTCGCCAGCGGGAAACAATGAGCAGTTCTTC. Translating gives CASSSPAGNNEQFF. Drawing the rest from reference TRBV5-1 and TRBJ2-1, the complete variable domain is KAGVTQTPRYLIKTRGQQVTLSCSPISGHRSVSWYQQTPGQGLQFLFEYFSETQRNKGNFPGRFSGRQFSNSRSEMNVSTLELGDSALYLCASSSPAGNNEQFFGPGTRLTVL.

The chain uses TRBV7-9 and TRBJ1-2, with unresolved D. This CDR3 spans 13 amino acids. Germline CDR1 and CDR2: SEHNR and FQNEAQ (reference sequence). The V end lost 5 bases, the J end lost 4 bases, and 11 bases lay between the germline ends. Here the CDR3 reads CASSPTAIYGYTF. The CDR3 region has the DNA TGTGCCAGCAGCCCGACGGCCATCTATGGCTACACCTTC.

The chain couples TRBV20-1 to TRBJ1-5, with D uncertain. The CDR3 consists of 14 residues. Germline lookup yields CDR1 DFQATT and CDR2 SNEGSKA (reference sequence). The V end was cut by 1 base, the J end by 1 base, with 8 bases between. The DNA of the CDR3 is TGCAGTGCTAGAGGGACCTTGAGCAATCAGCCCCAGCATTTT. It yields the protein CSARGTLSNQPQHF.

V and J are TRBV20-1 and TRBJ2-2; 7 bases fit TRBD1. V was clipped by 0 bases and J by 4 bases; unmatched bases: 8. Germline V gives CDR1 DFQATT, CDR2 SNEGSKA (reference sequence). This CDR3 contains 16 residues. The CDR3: CSAREEETGITGELFF. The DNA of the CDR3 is TGCAGTGCTAGAGAAGAGGAGACAGGGATCACCGGGGAGCTGTTTTTT.

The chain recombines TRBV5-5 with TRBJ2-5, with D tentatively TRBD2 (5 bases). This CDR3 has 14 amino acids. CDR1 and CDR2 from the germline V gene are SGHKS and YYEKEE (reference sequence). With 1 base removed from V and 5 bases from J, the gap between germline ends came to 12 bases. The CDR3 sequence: CASSLTGSVETQYF. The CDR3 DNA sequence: TGTGCCAGCAGCTTGACGGGGTCGGTGGAGACCCAGTACTTC.

CDR3 protein: CASSQEVTGEGYTF. CDR3 nucleotide sequence: TGTGCCAGCAGCCAAGAGGTAACAGGGGAAGGCTACACCTTC. The chain is built from TRBV3-1 and TRBJ1-2; 7 positions agree with TRBD1. CDR1 and CDR2 from the germline V gene are LGHDT and YNNKEL (reference sequence). The CDR3 spans 14 residues. Germline trimming cut 0 bases from V and 8 bases from J; bases unmatched to any gene: 6. Full variable domain (outside the CDR3, taken from reference TRBV3-1 and TRBJ1-2): DTAVSQTPKYLVTQMGNDKSIKCEQNLGHDTMYWYKQDSKKFLKIMFSYNNKELIINETVPNRFSPKSPDKAHLNLHINSLELGDSAVYFCASSQEVTGEGYTFGSGTRLTVV.

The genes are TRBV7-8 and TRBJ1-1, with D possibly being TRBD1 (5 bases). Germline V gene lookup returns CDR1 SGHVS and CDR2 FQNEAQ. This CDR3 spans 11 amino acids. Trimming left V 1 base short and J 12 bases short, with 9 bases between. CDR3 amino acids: CASSLGRDPFF. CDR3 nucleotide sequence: TGTGCCAGCAGCTTAGGCAGGGACCCTTTCTTT.

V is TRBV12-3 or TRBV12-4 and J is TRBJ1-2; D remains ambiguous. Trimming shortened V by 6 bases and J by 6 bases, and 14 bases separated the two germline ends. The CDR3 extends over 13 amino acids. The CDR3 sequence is CASSPPPGDGYTF. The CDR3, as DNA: TGTGCCAGCAGCCCACCGCCAGGAGATGGCTACACCTTC.